The 8 T cell receptor beta chains in this list originate from one sample, sequenced in a study of blood T cell repertoires in COVID-19. TCRdb keeps only in-frame clones here, not all; method: immunoSEQ multiplex PCR. This table has approximately 150,000 clones, 65% to 85% appearing once. Input material: peripheral blood. Source of these receptors: a man aged 45-65 years with active or convalescent COVID-19.

This chain joins TRBV25-1 and TRBJ1-6; 12 bases fit TRBD1. The germline V gene encodes CDR1 MGHDK and CDR2 SYGVNS. V dropped 6 bases and J dropped 6; count of bases not matched to a gene: 3. This CDR3 comprises 15 residues. The CDR3 region is CASRGTGGFNSPLHF. The CDR3 nucleotides read TGTGCCAGCAGGGGGACAGGGGGCTTTAATTCACCCCTCCACTTT. The full variable domain, with the rest looked up from reference TRBV25-1 and TRBJ1-6, is EADIYQTPRYLVIGTGKKITLECSQTMGHDKMYWYQQDPGMELHLIHYSYGVNSTEKGDLSSESTVSRIRTEHFPLTLESARPSHTSQYLCASRGTGGFNSPLHFGNGTRLTVT.

The chain uses TRBV6-5 and TRBJ2-2, with 7 bases aligning to TRBD1. Per germline, CDR1 MNHEY and CDR2 SVGAGI. CDR3 length: 15 amino acids. Unmatched junction bases numbered 4, after V lost 6 bases and J lost 0 bases. CDR3 sequence (DNA): TGTGCCAGCAGATCCACAGGGGCGAACACCGGGGAGCTGTTTTTT. As protein: CASRSTGANTGELFF.

The chain couples TRBV28 to TRBJ2-7; D remains ambiguous. The CDR3 has 16 residues. The V end was cut by 8 bases, the J end by 0 bases, with 20 bases between. Germline CDR1 reads MDHEN; CDR2 reads SYDVKM. The chain's CDR3 is CASFPRWRPSSYEQYF. The CDR3 coding sequence is TGTGCCAGCTTTCCCCGGTGGCGGCCTAGCTCCTACGAGCAGTACTTC.

This clone was recorded once. The chain couples TRBV5-1 to TRBJ1-3, with D tentatively TRBD1 (6 bases). V shed 4 bases and J shed 1 base, with 12 bases lying between them. CDR1 is SGHRS and CDR2 is YFSETQ in the germline V gene. The CDR3 is 15 residues long. CDR3 protein: CASSQIGTSGNTIYF. CDR3 DNA sequence: TGCGCCAGCAGCCAAATTGGGACATCTGGAAACACCATATATTTT.

This sequence joins TRBV28 and TRBJ2-1; 15 bases are shared with TRBD2. The CDR3 spans 19 residues. From germline, CDR1 is MDHEN and CDR2 SYDVKM. The ends lost 2 bases at V and 0 bases at J; junction bases unmatched: 5. The CDR3 nucleotides read TGTGCCAGCAGTTTAACCGGACTAGCGGGAGGGAGCTCCTACAATGAGCAGTTCTTC. It translates to CASSLTGLAGGSSYNEQFF.

V usage is TRBV4-2 and J usage is TRBJ2-5, with 10 bases fitting TRBD2. CDR1 is LGHNA and CDR2 is YNFKEQ in the germline V gene. V was clipped by 5 bases and J by 5 bases; unmatched bases: 8. This CDR3 has 15 amino acids. The CDR3 sequence is CASSTRLAGSETQYF. CDR3 nucleotide sequence: TGTGCCAGCAGCACACGACTAGCGGGTAGTGAGACCCAGTACTTC.

The CDR3 loop reads CASSIWGDTGELFF. CDR3 nucleotides: TGTGCCAGTAGTATATGGGGAGATACCGGGGAGCTGTTTTTT. The genes are TRBV19 and TRBJ2-2; TRBD2 is a possible D gene (5 bases). Looked up from germline, CDR1 is LNHDA and CDR2 is SQIVND (reference sequence). Trimming shortened V by 2 bases and J by 5 bases, and 9 bases separated the two germline ends. The CDR3 runs 14 residues.

V is TRBV7-9 and J is TRBJ2-2; 13 bases are a match to TRBD2. With 4 bases clipped from V and 6 bases from J, the junction kept 5 bases outside the gene matches. Germline V lookup: CDR1 SEHNR, CDR2 FQNEAQ (reference sequence). This CDR3 comprises 16 residues. This chain's CDR3 is CASSSGLAGAAGELFF. The DNA of the CDR3 is TGTGCCAGCAGCTCCGGACTAGCGGGAGCAGCCGGGGAGCTGTTTTTT.